The entry below describes one T cell receptor (beta chain). The antigen remains unidentified. Generated by immunoSEQ multiplex PCR, the TCRdb table keeps only in-frame clones and is missing some. The sample yields around 91,000 clones, 87% seen once. The sample belongs to a study of T cells in localized non-small cell lung cancer. Study results and caveats: Blood T cell density predicted longer survival; adjacent-lung clonality, shorter. Heterogeneity remains possible because sequencing was limited to only one tumor region. Detection in adjacent lung was observed for a median about 50 of the top 100 tumor clones. Of the tissues analyzed, uninvolved adjacent lung showed maximal T cell clonality, greater than tumor.

The sample was peripheral blood, taken before any cancer treatment. The TCR originated in a man between 40 and 70 years old with stage I squamous cell lung carcinoma.

CDR3: CASSLSARGAYEQYF. The CDR3 nucleotides read TGTGCCAGCAGTTTATCAGCCCGGGGTGCCTACGAGCAGTACTTC. The chain has TRBV28 and TRBJ2-7, with D tentatively TRBD2 (5 bases). Deletions cut 1 base from V and 2 bases from J, with 12 bases between. Germline V gene data show CDR1 as MDHEN and CDR2 as SYDVKM. The CDR3 has 15 amino acids.